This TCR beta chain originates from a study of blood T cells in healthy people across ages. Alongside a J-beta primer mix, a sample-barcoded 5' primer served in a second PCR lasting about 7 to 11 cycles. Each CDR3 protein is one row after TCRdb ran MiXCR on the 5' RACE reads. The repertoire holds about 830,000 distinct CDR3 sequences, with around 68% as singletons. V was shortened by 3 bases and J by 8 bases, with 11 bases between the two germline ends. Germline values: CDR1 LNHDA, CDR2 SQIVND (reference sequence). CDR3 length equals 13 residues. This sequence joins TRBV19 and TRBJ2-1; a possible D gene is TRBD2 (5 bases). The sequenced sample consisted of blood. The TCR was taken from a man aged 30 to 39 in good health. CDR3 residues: CASSMGEADEQFF. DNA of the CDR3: TGTGCCAGTAGTATGGGAGAGGCGGATGAGCAGTTCTTC.